Listed below are T cell receptor beta chains from one sample, sequenced in a study of post-analysis software for immune sequencing data. TCRdb called the PCR reads again in MiXCR, with one record for every CDR3 protein. The table has more than 450,000 distinct CDR3 sequences, around 34% seen once. The sequencing sample was made of blood. The source of these receptors is a girl younger than 18 with multiple sclerosis. Each CDR3 is given with its conserved first and last residue. D genes are given only for firm matches. Expanded clones get a size class; other rows say once, few or many, or leave the size out.

d_gene	abundance	v_gene	j_gene	CDR3nt	CDR3aa
TRBD1	many	TRBV20-1	TRBJ2-5	TGCAGTGCTAGAGTCAGGGGGCGGTGGGACCAAGAGACCCAGTACTTC	CSARVRGRWDQETQYF
NA	few	TRBV5-6	TRBJ1-1	TGTGCCAGCAGCTTGGCCGAGCGGCAGGTTGACACTGAAGCTTTCTTT	CASSLAERQVDTEAFF
NA	few	TRBV4-2	TRBJ2-2	TGTGCCAGCAGCCAAGATATGACGACACAGCGGGACACCGGGGAGCTGTTTTTT	CASSQDMTTQRDTGELFF
TRBD1	NA	TRBV6-1	TRBJ2-3	TGTGCCAGCAGTACCTCCTCATCTACAGGACAGGGACCGACAGATACGCAGTATTTT	CASSTSSSTGQGPTDTQYF
NA	NA	TRBV10-3	TRBJ2-3	TGTGCCATCAGTGAGCTGGTTGGGGCCGCGCAGTATTTT	CAISELVGAAQYF
NA	NA	TRBV29-1	TRBJ1-1	TGCAGCGTTGCTGATTCTGAAGCTTTCTTT	CSVADSEAFF
NA	NA	TRBV27	TRBJ2-7	TGTGCCAGCAGCCGTCAGGGAATCTCCTACGAGCAGTACTTC	CASSRQGISYEQYF
TRBD1	NA	TRBV28	TRBJ2-1	TGTGCCAGCAGTTCGGGGCTCGGACAGGGTCGATGGAATGAGCAGTTCTTC	CASSSGLGQGRWNEQFF
NA	NA	TRBV5-1	TRBJ2-3	TGCGCCAGCAGACGATATCGGGATACGCAGTATTTT	CASRRYRDTQYF
TRBD1	few	TRBV5-1	TRBJ2-7	TGCGCCAGCAGCCACGACAGGGGCTACGAGCAGTACTTC	CASSHDRGYEQYF
TRBD1	NA	TRBV12-3/TRBV12-4	TRBJ2-7	TGTGCCAGCAGACTAACGACAGGGGGGTCCTACGAGCAGTACTTC	CASRLTTGGSYEQYF
NA	NA	TRBV5-4	TRBJ1-3	TGTGCCAGCAGCTTGGTTGGGGGGCGGATAAACACCATATATTTT	CASSLVGGRINTIYF
NA	few	TRBV5-1	TRBJ2-7	TGCGCCAGCAGCTTCTGGTCCTACGAGCAGTACTTC	CASSFWSYEQYF
TRBD1	NA	TRBV12-3/TRBV12-4	TRBJ1-5	TGTGCCAGCAGCCACTCTACAGGGGGCCAGCCCCAGCATTTT	CASSHSTGGQPQHF
NA	few	TRBV5-1	TRBJ2-5	TGCGCCAGCAGCTTGTTGGGGACGCAAGAGACCCAGTACTTC	CASSLLGTQETQYF
TRBD1	NA	TRBV18	TRBJ2-1	TGTGCCAGCTCACCACCCCGACAGGGGTTAGACAATGAGCAGTTCTTC	CASSPPRQGLDNEQFF
NA	NA	TRBV6-2/TRBV6-3	TRBJ2-7	TGTGCCAGCACCCAAGCCCGCTACGAGCAGTACTTC	CASTQARYEQYF
TRBD2	NA	TRBV6-5	TRBJ2-1	TGTGCCAGCCCGGGGGGGGTCCAAAGAAACTACAATGAGCAGTTCTTC	CASPGGVQRNYNEQFF
TRBD1	NA	TRBV20-1	TRBJ2-1	TGCAGTGCTAGCAGGGACAGGGGGGACAATGAGCAGTTCTTC	CSASRDRGDNEQFF
TRBD1	many	TRBV12-3/TRBV12-4	TRBJ2-1	TGTGCCAGCAGTTGGGACAGGAACAATGAGCAGTTCTTC	CASSWDRNNEQFF
NA	few	TRBV6-6	TRBJ2-7	TGTGCCAGCAGTTACTTGGACAGTTCCTACGAGCAGTACTTC	CASSYLDSSYEQYF
TRBD1	many	TRBV9	TRBJ1-5	TGTGCCAGCAGCGACCACAGGGGAGGCATGGATCAGCCCCAGCATTTT	CASSDHRGGMDQPQHF
TRBD1	NA	TRBV5-1	TRBJ2-6	TGCGCCAGCAGCGGCGGGGACAGGTCTTCCTCTGGGGCCAACGTCCTGACTTTC	CASSGGDRSSSGANVLTF
NA	NA	TRBV6-6	TRBJ2-1	TGTGCCAGCAGTCACCTAGGGAGGGGGGGGAATGAGCAGTTCTTC	CASSHLGRGGNEQFF
NA	NA	TRBV20-1	TRBJ2-3	TGCAGCGCGGAGAACGAGGGTTTTACCCCCCCGACTAGCACAGATACGCAGTATTTT	CSAENEGFTPPTSTDTQYF
NA	many	TRBV3-1	TRBJ2-5	TGTGCCAGCAGCCAAATAGAGACCCAGTACTTC	CASSQIETQYF
NA	few	TRBV7-6	TRBJ2-1	TGTGCCAGCAGCTTATTGGAGGTTGCTGAGCAGTTCTTC	CASSLLEVAEQFF
TRBD1	few	TRBV7-9	TRBJ1-2	TGTGCCAGCAGCTCGACAGGGGCCGACTATGGCTACACCTTC	CASSSTGADYGYTF
NA	few	TRBV13	TRBJ1-6	TGTGCCAGCAGTGACGAGAATTCACCCCTCCACTTT	CASSDENSPLHF
TRBD1	few	TRBV7-9	TRBJ1-6	TGTGCCAGCAGCTCAGCCGCGCCGGGACAGGTCTATAATTCACCCCTCCACTTT	CASSSAAPGQVYNSPLHF
NA	NA	TRBV12-3/TRBV12-4	TRBJ2-5	TGTGCCAGCAGTTCAGACCAAGAGACCCGGTACTTC	CASSSDQETRYF
TRBD2	few	TRBV20-1	TRBJ2-3	TGCAGTGCTAGGCCCCCCGAGGGTAGCGGGGATAGCACAGATACGCAGTATTTT	CSARPPEGSGDSTDTQYF
NA	few	TRBV5-5	TRBJ2-6	TGTGCCAGCAGCCCGCGACACGACGGGTCTGGGGCCAACGTCCTGACTTTC	CASSPRHDGSGANVLTF
TRBD1	NA	TRBV20-1	TRBJ2-5	TGCAGTGCTAGAGGGGGACAGGGGTTCGGGGAGACCCAGTACTTC	CSARGGQGFGETQYF
TRBD1	NA	TRBV27	TRBJ2-1	TGTGCCAGCAGTTCTCGGGACAGCGGGCAGTTCTTC	CASSSRDSGQFF
TRBD1	NA	TRBV5-1	TRBJ2-3	TGCGCCAGCAGCTGGGGGGACAGGGGGCGCCAGACAGATACGCAGTATTTT	CASSWGDRGRQTDTQYF
NA	NA	TRBV14	TRBJ2-3	TGTGCCAGCAGCCTAAGGGTAGCCGATACGCAGTATTTT	CASSLRVADTQYF
NA	NA	TRBV28	TRBJ2-1	TGTGCCAGCACCCTCGCCGGATCCTACAATGAGCAGTTCTTC	CASTLAGSYNEQFF
NA	NA	TRBV29-1	TRBJ1-4	TGCAGCGTTGTCACGACAACTAATGAAAAACTGTTTTTT	CSVVTTTNEKLFF
NA	few	TRBV5-4	TRBJ2-5	TGTGCCAGCAGCTCCCGGGGGCCGAACCAAGAGACCCAGTACTTC	CASSSRGPNQETQYF
TRBD2	few	TRBV20-1	TRBJ2-5	TGCAGTGCTAGAAGCCTAGCGGGGGGGACCCAGTACTTC	CSARSLAGGTQYF
TRBD1	NA	TRBV5-1	TRBJ2-6	TGCGCCAGCTTTTCCCGGGACAGAGCTTTTGGGGCCAACGTCCTGACTTTC	CASFSRDRAFGANVLTF
NA	NA	TRBV5-1	TRBJ2-5	TGCGCCAGCAGCGGGACTCTGCAAGAGACCCAGTACTTC	CASSGTLQETQYF
NA	NA	TRBV3-1	TRBJ2-4	TGTGCCAGCAGCCAAGATGCTAGCTGGGGAAACATTCAGTACTTC	CASSQDASWGNIQYF
NA	NA	TRBV29-1	TRBJ1-1	TGCAGCGTTGACGTAGTCACTGAAGCTTTCTTT	CSVDVVTEAFF
NA	few	TRBV5-5	TRBJ2-5	TGTGCCAGCAGCTTGGACCCTCGGCGGGCGTACTTC	CASSLDPRRAYF
NA	NA	TRBV6-5	TRBJ1-6	TGTGCCAGCAGCGGCGGGAACGACTCACCCCTCCACTTT	CASSGGNDSPLHF
NA	many	TRBV7-2	TRBJ2-5	TGTGCCAGCAGCTCCCTACGTGGGCAGGGGAAAATTGAGACCCAGTACTTC	CASSSLRGQGKIETQYF
NA	many	TRBV12-3/TRBV12-4	TRBJ2-1	TGTGCCAGCAGCCCGGGCAGAAACAATGAGCAGTTCTTC	CASSPGRNNEQFF
NA	NA	TRBV7-2	TRBJ1-2	TGTACCAGCAGCTCTGGACTCCTGGTCGGGGGGAACTATGGCTACACCTTC	CTSSSGLLVGGNYGYTF
TRBD1	NA	TRBV20-1	TRBJ1-1	TGCAGTGCTAGAGATCGGGGCAGGGGGCCCAACACTGAAGCTTTCTTT	CSARDRGRGPNTEAFF
NA	NA	TRBV15	TRBJ2-7	TGTGCCACCAGCCTCAGGAGGAGAGGTGTGGAGCAGTACTTC	CATSLRRRGVEQYF
NA	NA	TRBV20-1	TRBJ1-2	TGCAGTGCTCCCCCCTGGGGCGGCAACTATGGCTACACCTTC	CSAPPWGGNYGYTF
NA	NA	TRBV29-1	TRBJ2-3	TGCAGCGTTGGCCTAACTATTGGGAATACGCAGTATTTT	CSVGLTIGNTQYF